This note documents a single TCR beta chain sequence. Its target antigen remains unknown. There are no base qualities to consult, and no much larger clone falls within one base. These data are taken from a study of T cell repertoires in MIS-A myocarditis (dated 2022 in TCRdb). TCRbeta CDR3 regions were amplified by the immunoSEQ bias-controlled multiplex PCR and were subjected to high-throughput sequencing. In the original analysis: The immunoSEQ vendor pipeline collapsed and filtered the CDR3 sequences so that the abundance and frequency of each unique TCRbeta CDR3 could be quantified. CD-HIT clustered dominant CDR3 amino acid sequences with SARS-CoV-2-specific ImmuneCODE TCRbeta sequences at a 90% global sequence identity threshold. Clones were classed as hyperexpanded at frequencies of 0.1 to 1 and as large at frequencies of 0.01 to 0.1. CDR3 amino acid sequences and V and J gene assignments of dominant clones were confirmed with MiXCR. The R stringdist package was used to compute Levenshtein distances between the patient clonotypes and the ImmuneCODE hits. TCRdb mirrors the immuneACCESS table, restricted to in-frame sequences. Some clones are absent from its copies; in checked studies, under half trace to an unresolved V gene, and the reason for the others is unknown. V, J and clone size derive from that table, while D and trimming were established from the DNA sequence. The sample has over 12,000 clones on record, just under 75% of them singletons. Clones ranked in the top ten supply around 60% of the sample.

The QIAamp DNA FFPE kit was used to extract genomic DNA from formalin-fixed paraffin-embedded autopsy tissue. Trimming takes 2 bases from V and 4 bases from J, and the germline ends sit 8 bases apart. Counted from cysteine to phenylalanine, this CDR3 has 13 amino acids. CDR3 DNA only is kept here, 39 bases in frame from base 1. CDR1 and CDR2 were assigned from the germline V gene (reference sequence) as MNHNY and SVGAGI. Sequencing was carried out using left ventricle heart tissue obtained at autopsy. The cell subset or site label, read with the paper, signifies: cardiac tissue sample (left or right ventricle, interventricular septum, or pericardium). This TCR came from a young man with fulminant myocarditis from multisystem inflammatory syndrome in adults (MIS-A) after COVID-19. Recombination joined TRBV6-6 with TRBJ2-5; the D gene cannot be resolved reliably. The CDR3 region: CASSYEVAETQYF. The sequenced DNA is TGTGCCAGCAGTTACGAGGTGGCAGAGACCCAGTACTTC.